The rows below give T cell receptor beta chains drawn from one sample of a study of beta chain features in type 1 diabetes. Clones were sequenced by immunoSEQ multiplex PCR, and TCRdb holds only the in-frame ones, with some missing. This table holds about 320,000 clones, about 15% found once. The material sequenced was central memory CD4+ T cells from blood. These receptor sequences come from a man younger than 45 in good health. The CDR3 runs from the conserved cysteine through the conserved F or W. A D gene is named only where the DNA matches it firmly. For some rows the clone size is stated as once, few or many, or as a class when expanded; others skip it.

cdr3_nt | cdr3_aa | d_call | clone_size | j_call | v_call
TGTGCCAGCAGCGGAAAGATAACTAGAGAGAAATACAATGAGCAGTTCTTC | CASSGKITREKYNEQFF | NA | few | TRBJ2-1 | TRBV9
TGTGCCAGCAGCGCGCGCTCGCGGGAGGGCCGGGAGCAGTTCTTC | CASSARSREGREQFF | TRBD2 | few | TRBJ2-1 | TRBV7-2
TGTGCCAGCAGTGCTCATAACAGGGGGAGTCGCTTT | CASSAHNRGSRF | TRBD1 | many | TRBJ1-6 | TRBV6-1
TGTGCCAGCAGCCGAGGCCAGGGCTTGTCTGGCTACACCTTC | CASSRGQGLSGYTF | NA | few | TRBJ1-2 | TRBV7-2
TGTGCCAGCATGTCTGGAGCGACTGACTCGCAGTTCTTC | CASMSGATDSQFF | NA | NA | TRBJ2-1 | TRBV2
TGTGCCAGCAGCTTAGAGCCCGGGTCTGGCTACACCTTC | CASSLEPGSGYTF | NA | NA | TRBJ1-2 | TRBV11-3
TGTGCCAGCAGCCGGACTCGTGGAAATACGCAGTATTTT | CASSRTRGNTQYF | NA | NA | TRBJ2-3 | TRBV13
TGTGCCAGCAGCTTCCGGGCGGGGGATTCACCCCTCCACTTT | CASSFRAGDSPLHF | NA | NA | TRBJ1-6 | TRBV7-2
TGTGCCTGGAGTGTACCTGGGACAGACAGGAACAATGAGCAGTTCTTC | CAWSVPGTDRNNEQFF | TRBD1 | few | TRBJ2-1 | TRBV30
TGTGCCACAAGACAGGGGGGAGGGCCCCAGCATTTT | CATRQGGGPQHF | TRBD1 | NA | TRBJ1-5 | TRBV19
TGCGCCAGCAGCTTAGCAGAGACCCAGTACTTC | CASSLAETQYF | NA | few | TRBJ2-5 | TRBV5-1
TGTGCCAGCAGCAACGCCAGGGAAGGAGGCTACACCTTC | CASSNAREGGYTF | NA | NA | TRBJ1-2 | TRBV6-6
TGTGCCAGCAGTTACGCGGCGTCCACAGATACGCAGTATTTT | CASSYAASTDTQYF | NA | few | TRBJ2-3 | TRBV6-6
TGTGCCAGCAGCTTTTCCCGGAGGGACAGGGGGCCGGAGACCCAGTACTTC | CASSFSRRDRGPETQYF | TRBD1 | NA | TRBJ2-5 | TRBV7-8
TGTGCCAGCAGCGTAGGTGGGGGGGCCTCGATTCAGCAGTTCTTC | CASSVGGGASIQQFF | NA | few | TRBJ2-1 | TRBV9
TGTGCCAGTAGTATAGAAGGACGGTCCTGGGAGACCCAGTACTTC | CASSIEGRSWETQYF | NA | NA | TRBJ2-5 | TRBV19
TGTGCCAGCAGTGGCTCTAGCGGTGCGAACACCGGGGAGCTGTTTTTT | CASSGSSGANTGELFF | TRBD2 | NA | TRBJ2-2 | TRBV6-1
TGCGCCAGCAGCCAAGAGCTTCGCGCAAAAACTAGTCGAACATCAGATACGCAGTATTTT | CASSQELRAKTSRTSDTQYF | NA | few | TRBJ2-3 | TRBV4-1
TGTGCAAGTCGCTTAGCGGTCGGGGCTAGCCGCTCCTACGAGCAGTACTTC | CASRLAVGASRSYEQYF | NA | NA | TRBJ2-7 | TRBV12-2
TGTGCCATCAGTGAGGCTAGCGGGGGGCCGTACAATGAGCAGTTCTTC | CAISEASGGPYNEQFF | TRBD2 | few | TRBJ2-1 | TRBV10-3
TGTGCCAGCGTCGGAGCGACTAGCTATAACTATGGCTACACCTTC | CASVGATSYNYGYTF | NA | NA | TRBJ1-2 | TRBV6-5
TGTGCCAGCAGTCACCCCGGGACAGGCGAGCAGTACTTC | CASSHPGTGEQYF | TRBD1 | few | TRBJ2-7 | TRBV10-3
TGTGCCAGCAGCGTAGGTCGGTCGAACACCGGGGAGCTGTTTTTT | CASSVGRSNTGELFF | NA | NA | TRBJ2-2 | TRBV9
TGTGCCAGCAGCCTCTCGGGACAAGCGGGGACAGATACGCAGTATTTT | CASSLSGQAGTDTQYF | NA | few | TRBJ2-3 | TRBV4-2
TGTGCCAGCAGCCGCCATTTCTCTGGGGCCAACGTCCTGACTTTC | CASSRHFSGANVLTF | NA | once | TRBJ2-6 | TRBV6-5
TGTGCCAGCAGCTTATACTCCGGGACACGGAGCTCTGGAAACACCATATATTTT | CASSLYSGTRSSGNTIYF | NA | NA | TRBJ1-3 | TRBV14
TGTGCCATCAGTGAGTCGGAGGGGATGGGGCAGCCCCAGCATTTT | CAISESEGMGQPQHF | NA | NA | TRBJ1-5 | TRBV10-3
TGTGCCAGCAGCCCCAGACAGAGCTACAATGAGCAGTTCTTC | CASSPRQSYNEQFF | NA | many | TRBJ2-1 | TRBV5-5
TGTGCCAGCAGCCAAGATGGGGACCCAAAAAACATTCAGTACTTC | CASSQDGDPKNIQYF | NA | NA | TRBJ2-4 | TRBV4-2
TGCGCCAGCAGCCAAGACACTGGGCCGAAAGAAAAACTGTTTTTT | CASSQDTGPKEKLFF | NA | few | TRBJ1-4 | TRBV4-1
TGTGCCAGCAGCCGGAAACCTACCGGGGAGCTGTTTTTT | CASSRKPTGELFF | NA | few | TRBJ2-2 | TRBV14
TGTGCCAGCACCACGGACAGGGGGCGAGAGACCCAGTACTTC | CASTTDRGRETQYF | TRBD1 | NA | TRBJ2-5 | TRBV7-2
TGCGCCAGCACCTCGATGAATCGGAACACTGAAGCTTTCTTT | CASTSMNRNTEAFF | NA | NA | TRBJ1-1 | TRBV5-1
TGTGCCAGCAGCGAGAAATACGAGCAGTACTTC | CASSEKYEQYF | NA | few | TRBJ2-7 | TRBV7-3
TGCAGCGTTGTATCGGGCTCTGGAAACACCATATATTTT | CSVVSGSGNTIYF | NA | many | TRBJ1-3 | TRBV29-1
TGTGCCAGCAGCTGGAGGGGGACTAGCGGCACAGATACGCAGTATTTT | CASSWRGTSGTDTQYF | TRBD2 | few | TRBJ2-3 | TRBV7-2
TGTGCCAGCAAAAGGGGCTCTGGGGCCAACGTCCTGACTTTC | CASKRGSGANVLTF | NA | many | TRBJ2-6 | TRBV7-2
TGTGCCAGCAGCGATGTGGGGACATATTCGAACACTGAAGCTTTCTTT | CASSDVGTYSNTEAFF | NA | few | TRBJ1-1 | TRBV7-2
TGTGCCAGCAGCCCAAAGTCGACACAAGAGACCCAGTACTTC | CASSPKSTQETQYF | NA | NA | TRBJ2-5 | TRBV9
TGTGCCATCAGTGAGCCCCGGGAGACCCAGTACTTC | CAISEPRETQYF | NA | many | TRBJ2-5 | TRBV10-3
TGTGCCAGCACCTTTACTAGCGGGAGGATAGAGTTCTTC | CASTFTSGRIEFF | TRBD2 | few | TRBJ2-1 | TRBV27
TGTGCCAGTAGTGGGCTGACAGGGGCCGAGCAGTACTTC | CASSGLTGAEQYF | TRBD1 | few | TRBJ2-7 | TRBV30
TGTGCCAGCAGCTTGTGGGGGGCCTCGGGTCAGCCCCAGCATTTT | CASSLWGASGQPQHF | NA | few | TRBJ1-5 | TRBV5-6
TGTGCCAGCAGTTACCTCCAGGGGATCTCTGAAGCTTTCTTT | CASSYLQGISEAFF | NA | few | TRBJ1-1 | TRBV6-5
TGTGCCAGTACCTGGGACGACCCCGAGTGGGGCTACACCTTC | CASTWDDPEWGYTF | NA | few | TRBJ1-2 | TRBV19
TGTGCCAGCTCGCTCGACAGGCTGGAAAAACTGTTTTTT | CASSLDRLEKLFF | NA | many | TRBJ1-4 | TRBV18
TGTGCCAGTAGTGTTTTGGGCGTTCAGGCTTTCTTT | CASSVLGVQAFF | NA | few | TRBJ1-1 | TRBV19
TGTGCCAGCAGTGCATCGACGACAGCCTCTGGGGCCAACGTCCTGACTTTC | CASSASTTASGANVLTF | NA | few | TRBJ2-6 | TRBV6-1
TGTGCCAGCAGCCAGGGACAGGCCGTTAACTATGGCTACACCTTC | CASSQGQAVNYGYTF | TRBD1 | NA | TRBJ1-2 | TRBV7-9
TGTGCCAGCAGCCAAGATGGCACGAAGAGGGCGGGCCAGCCCCAGCATTTT | CASSQDGTKRAGQPQHF | NA | NA | TRBJ1-5 | TRBV4-2
TGTGCCAGCAGCCCTGGACAGGGGTGGGATGAGCAGTTCTTC | CASSPGQGWDEQFF | TRBD1 | NA | TRBJ2-1 | TRBV27
TGTGCCAGCTCACCACGAGGTACTAACACCGGGGAGCTGTTTTTT | CASSPRGTNTGELFF | NA | few | TRBJ2-2 | TRBV18
TGTGCCAGCAGACCGGGACGGAACACTGAAGCTTTCTTT | CASRPGRNTEAFF | NA | many | TRBJ1-1 | TRBV14
TGCGCCAGCAGCCCAGATACCGGGGAGCTGTTTTTT | CASSPDTGELFF | NA | NA | TRBJ2-2 | TRBV4-3
TGTGCCAGCAGCTTAGGGGGGCCGTTCACTGAAGCTTTCTTT | CASSLGGPFTEAFF | NA | few | TRBJ1-1 | TRBV7-2
TGTGCCAGCAACCACGGGACAGGGGGCAGGGCTTTCTTT | CASNHGTGGRAFF | TRBD1 | few | TRBJ1-1 | TRBV11-2